This TCR beta chain was profiled in a study of T cells in localized non-small cell lung cancer. Study-level findings and limits: Turning up in adjacent lung were a median approximately 60 of the top 100 tumor clones. The study sequenced only one region of the tumor. As a result, intratumor heterogeneity could not be excluded and remains possible. Increased T cell density in blood showed an association with longer overall survival. Uninvolved adjacent lung showed the highest T cell clonality, exceeding tumor.

J lost 3 bases, V lost 2 bases, and 4 bases had no gene match. This CDR3 spans 15 amino acids. The germline V gene has CDR1 KGHSH and CDR2 LQKENI. About this clone itself: What it binds is not known.

Produced via immunoSEQ multiplex PCR; TCRdb's table is partial and in-frame only. The sample yields 35,000 or so clones, 87% seen once. The TCR sequence derives from a woman aged 40-70 years with stage I lung adenocarcinoma. The specimen was peripheral blood, collected before any cancer treatment. This chain joins TRBV18 and TRBJ1-5, with 7 bases that match TRBD1. Written as DNA, the CDR3 is TGTGCCAGCTCACCAGAGACAGGGTACAATCAGCCCCAGCATTTT. Translated: CASSPETGYNQPQHF.